This TCR beta chain was retrieved from a study of blood T cells in healthy people across ages. From germline, CDR1 is ENHRY and CDR2 SYGVKD. The CDR3 totals 15 residues. V was cut by 8 bases and J by 5 bases, with 21 bases left in between. Researchers isolated at least 6.5 million PBMCs per sample. A second PCR, run for roughly 6 to 11 cycles, used a sample-barcoded 5' primer plus a J-beta primer mix. TCRdb independently ran MiXCR on the 5' RACE reads; one entry per CDR3 protein. The data hold some 730,000 distinct CDR3 sequences, with 22% observed a single time. V and J are TRBV10-3 and TRBJ2-5; D is undetermined. What was sequenced was blood. This TCR was sampled from a man aged 65 to 85 in good health. The CDR3 DNA reads as TGTGCCATCTCTAAGTCTGGTAACATAGGGGAGACCCAGTACTTC. This gives the protein CAISKSGNIGETQYF.